This T cell receptor beta chain was profiled in a study of T cells in localized non-small cell lung cancer (dated by TCRdb to 2020 to 2022). For the wider study: T cell repertoires of hundreds of early-stage NSCLC patients were analyzed, with tumors being compared against uninvolved tumor-adjacent lungs. The cohort was made up of approximately 250 treatment-naive NSCLC patients whose localized lung tumors had been resected. Of the NSCLC patients, about 130 were male and around 99 were female, and the mean age was roughly 61 years.

From V the trimming removes 3 bases and from J it removes 4 bases, while the gene matches leave 10 bases of the junction unaccounted for. The CDR3 numbers 19 residues from cysteine through phenylalanine. The retained sequence is limited to the CDR3, 57 bases, with the frame set at the first base. CDR1 is given as MNHNS and CDR2 as SASEGT, both from the germline V gene. At diagnosis, peripheral blood, uninvolved tumor-adjacent lung and tumor were collected and were preserved as a mix of fresh-frozen and FFPE material. For TCR repertoire profiling, the blood samples were analyzed as peripheral blood mononuclear cells. TCR beta CDR3 regions were sequenced from DNA using the immunoSEQ Assay. As for how the authors treated the data: To compute T cell density, TCR beta template counts were normalized to usable DNA, which was estimated by amplifying housekeeping genes. Using the preseqR package, richness was estimated by extrapolating to 120,000 templates for tissue samples and 400,000 templates for PBMC samples. Clonality was taken to be one minus Pielou's evenness. Tissue-enriched TCRs were identified by differential abundance testing using productive amino-acid clonotypes, minimum total count 5 and alpha 0.1. The Jaccard Index and the Morisita Overlap Index were used to quantify repertoire overlap between compartments. TCR beta CDR3s were clustered by GLIPH together with public tetramer-defined viral CDR3s, and at least three viral sequences plus V-gene enrichment were required for viral motifs. This is the immuneACCESS table as TCRdb keeps it, with only in-frame sequences that have V and J called. A part of the clones is gone; compared with another copy, unresolved V genes explain less than half, and the rest is unexplained. V, J and clone size are taken as reported in that table, and D and trimming were inferred from the DNA itself. The sample has about 15,000 clones on record, roughly 86% of them singletons. Jointly, the top ten make up under 35% of the sample.

Notes on this clone: There is no known antigen for this receptor. The record has no base qualities; no much larger clone is one base away.

Study-wide conclusions, independent of this receptor: A median of around 60 of the top 100 tumor clones turned up in the paired uninvolved adjacent lung, and approximately 30 of those clones also ranked among the top 100 of that same adjacent lung. Uninvolved tumor-adjacent lung showed the highest T cell clonality, higher than tumor, which suggests more focused antigenic responses in the adjacent lung. Longer overall survival was associated with higher T cell density in blood, whereas shorter survival was associated with higher clonality in adjacent lung. Multi-region tumor sequencing was not performed, so intratumor heterogeneity could not be excluded. Because the study design was exploratory, TCR variables were selected using unadjusted p-values without false-discovery rate correction.

Here the chain combines TRBV6-1 and TRBJ2-2; 14 junctional bases match TRBD2. The clonotype originates from a male donor older than 55 with stage II lung adenocarcinoma. The sequenced sample was peripheral blood mononuclear cells, obtained before any cancer treatment. The DNA is TGTGCCAGCAGTGACCGGGGACTAGCGGGAGTCGGGACCACCGGGGAGCTGTTTTTT. This sequence encodes CASSDRGLAGVGTTGELFF.